Listed here is a single T cell receptor (beta chain). This clone is identified as medium-sized (0.01 to 0.1%). Its antigen target is currently unknown. No base-level quality is on record; no much larger clone is a single base apart. The TCR beta chain CDR3 region was sequenced with the immunoSEQ assay. As for the original processing: For each specimen, T-cell fraction, clonal dominance and maximum TCR clone frequency were calculated. Sourced from immuneACCESS, this table was stored by TCRdb with only in-frame sequences that have V and J called. A share of the clones is absent; for the studies checked, an unresolved V gene accounts for under half, and the remainder has no known explanation. V, J and clone size are taken as reported in that table, and D and trimming were inferred from the DNA itself. This sample has roughly 8,800 clones in its table, and less than 75% of those were observed once. The ten top clones hold 25% to 35% of the sample.

The sample originates from a study of T cell repertoires in urothelial bladder cancer (dated by TCRdb to the late 2010s). Broadly, across the study: Of the roughly 12 resected lesions, three were clinical stage cT0, three were cTa, three were cT1 and three were cT2 or greater. TCR repertoire clonality in bladder tumors was compared with TCR repertoire clonality in benign bladder inflammation. Over ten patients with bladder lesions undergoing transurethral resection were identified prospectively. Eleven to twelve resected bladder lesions were studied, comprising urothelial carcinoma (UC+) and benign (UC-) specimens.

Bladder lesion specimens were obtained at transurethral resection and were stored at -80C. DNA was extracted from bladder specimens collected at transurethral resection. Germline trimming: 0 bases from V, 7 bases from J; junction bases outside gene matches: 9. CDR1 SGHRS and CDR2 YFSETQ are derived from the germline V gene. The CDR3 runs 16 residues from the cysteine to the phenylalanine. Of all the DNA, just the CDR3 is kept, 48 bases in frame from base 1. General findings and caveats noted by the study authors: A single T-cell clone reached up to about 17% of infiltrating lymphocytes in carcinoma specimens, compared with about 2.1% in benign specimens. Urothelial carcinoma specimens had a median of approximately 5,000 T cells, fewer than the median of 25,872 seen in benign specimens. Carcinoma specimens had a median tumor infiltrating lymphocyte percentage of 2%, while benign specimens had a median of approximately 11%.

This clonotype was sampled from a human donor with urothelial carcinoma. Sequencing was done on a sample of tumor-infiltrating cells from bladder cancer. The V gene is TRBV5-1 and the J gene is TRBJ2-1; 8 middle bases align to TRBD1. The nucleotides are TGCGCCAGCAGCTTGGATGGACAGGGAATGGGGAATGAGCAGTTCTTC. Translated, this is CASSLDGQGMGNEQFF.